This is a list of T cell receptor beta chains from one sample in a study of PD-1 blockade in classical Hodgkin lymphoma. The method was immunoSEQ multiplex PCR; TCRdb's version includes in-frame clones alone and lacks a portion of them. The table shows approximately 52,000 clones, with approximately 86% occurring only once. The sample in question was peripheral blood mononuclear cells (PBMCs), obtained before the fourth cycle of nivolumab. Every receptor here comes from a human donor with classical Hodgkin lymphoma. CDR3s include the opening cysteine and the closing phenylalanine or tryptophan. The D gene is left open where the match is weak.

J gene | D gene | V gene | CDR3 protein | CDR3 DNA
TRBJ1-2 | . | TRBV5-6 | CASSLVTDYYGYTF | TGTGCCAGCAGCTTGGTAACAGACTACTATGGCTACACCTTC
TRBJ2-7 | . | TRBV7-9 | CASSLAQRAGHYEQYF | TGTGCCAGCAGCTTAGCCCAGAGGGCGGGCCACTACGAGCAGTACTTC
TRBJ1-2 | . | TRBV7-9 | CAGAGKDGYTF | TGTGCCGGGGCAGGGAAGGATGGCTACACCTTC
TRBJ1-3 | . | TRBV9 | CASSVEGAGNTIYF | TGTGCCAGCAGCGTAGAGGGAGCTGGAAACACCATATATTTT
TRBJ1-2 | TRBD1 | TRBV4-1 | CASSRTIRDRDYYGYTF | TGCGCCAGCAGCCGTACCATTCGGGACAGGGACTACTATGGCTACACCTTC
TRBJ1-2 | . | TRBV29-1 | CSVSGKEEYYGYTF | TGCAGCGTTAGTGGTAAGGAGGAATACTATGGCTACACCTTC
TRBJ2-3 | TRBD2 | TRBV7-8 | CASSLGAGGRTDTQYF | TGTGCCAGCAGCTTAGGGGCGGGAGGTAGAACAGATACGCAGTATTTT
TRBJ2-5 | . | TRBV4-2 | CASSSLGETQYF | TGTGCCAGCAGCTCCTTGGGGGAGACCCAGTACTTC
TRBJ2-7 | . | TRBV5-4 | CASSPTRDNYEQYF | TGTGCCAGCAGCCCGACCAGGGACAACTACGAGCAGTACTTC
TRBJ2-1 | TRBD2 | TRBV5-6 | CASSLGLAGEQFF | TGTGCCAGCAGCTTGGGACTAGCGGGTGAGCAGTTCTTC